This is a list of T cell receptor beta chains from one sample in a study of blood T cell repertoires in COVID-19. Sequencing was performed with immunoSEQ multiplex PCR; in TCRdb, only in-frame clones are kept and a portion is missing. The repertoire includes about 170,000 clones, approximately 86% of them detected once, and around 7% sits in the top ten. The specimen was peripheral blood. The source is a woman over 75 in a cohort sampled during active or convalescent COVID-19. CDR3s include the opening cysteine and the closing phenylalanine or tryptophan. Each record gives: V gene, clone size, J gene, D gene, CDR3 protein, CDR3 DNA. A D gene is named only where the DNA matches it firmly. Rows may omit the clone size; those that give it use once, few, many or a size class.

v_call: TRBV5-1
clone_size: NA
j_call: TRBJ1-6
d_call: TRBD1
cdr3_aa: CASSVAGTGRNSPLHF
cdr3_nt: TGCGCCAGCAGCGTGGCCGGGACAGGGAGGAATTCACCCCTCCACTTT

v_call: TRBV3-1/TRBV3-2
clone_size: NA
j_call: TRBJ1-5
d_call: NA
cdr3_aa: CASSQVQGSNQPQHF
cdr3_nt: TGTGCCAGCAGCCAAGTACAGGGTAGCAATCAGCCCCAGCATTTT

v_call: TRBV19
clone_size: NA
j_call: TRBJ2-2
d_call: NA
cdr3_aa: CASRVRQENTGELFF
cdr3_nt: TGTGCCAGTAGGGTTCGGCAGGAGAACACCGGGGAGCTGTTTTTT

v_call: TRBV5-1
clone_size: NA
j_call: TRBJ1-1
d_call: NA
cdr3_aa: CASSSAPGRWWTEAFF
cdr3_nt: TGCGCCAGCAGCTCCGCTCCTGGCAGATGGTGGACTGAAGCTTTCTTT

v_call: TRBV19
clone_size: NA
j_call: TRBJ1-1
d_call: TRBD1
cdr3_aa: CASSIERQGTEAFF
cdr3_nt: TGTGCCAGTAGTATAGAAAGACAGGGCACTGAAGCTTTCTTT

v_call: TRBV6-1
clone_size: NA
j_call: TRBJ1-1
d_call: NA
cdr3_aa: CASSELEENTEAFF
cdr3_nt: TGTGCCAGCAGTGAATTAGAGGAGAACACTGAAGCTTTCTTT

v_call: TRBV28
clone_size: NA
j_call: TRBJ2-5
d_call: NA
cdr3_aa: CASSSFRGRETQYF
cdr3_nt: TGTGCCAGCAGTTCCTTTAGGGGGAGAGAGACCCAGTACTTC

v_call: TRBV29-1
clone_size: NA
j_call: TRBJ2-7
d_call: NA
cdr3_aa: CSVRFDAAPGDEQYF
cdr3_nt: TGCAGCGTCCGATTCGATGCGGCGCCGGGGGATGAGCAGTACTTC

v_call: TRBV19
clone_size: NA
j_call: TRBJ2-5
d_call: NA
cdr3_aa: CASSMGTGKETQYF
cdr3_nt: TGTGCCAGTAGTATGGGTACAGGGAAAGAGACCCAGTACTTC

v_call: TRBV19
clone_size: NA
j_call: TRBJ1-2
d_call: NA
cdr3_aa: CATRREGSDGYTF
cdr3_nt: TGTGCCACCCGGAGAGAGGGAAGCGATGGCTACACCTTC

v_call: TRBV5-4
clone_size: NA
j_call: TRBJ2-7
d_call: NA
cdr3_aa: CASSLGGEGDYEQYF
cdr3_nt: TGTGCCAGCAGCTTGGGCGGGGAAGGGGACTACGAGCAGTACTTC

v_call: TRBV2
clone_size: once
j_call: TRBJ2-7
d_call: TRBD2
cdr3_aa: CASSEAPGLGPYEQYF
cdr3_nt: TGTGCCAGCAGTGAAGCTCCGGGACTAGGACCCTACGAGCAGTACTTC

v_call: TRBV5-4
clone_size: NA
j_call: TRBJ2-1
d_call: NA
cdr3_aa: CASREAGFTYNEQFF
cdr3_nt: TGTGCCAGCAGAGAGGCAGGGTTCACCTACAATGAGCAGTTCTTC

v_call: TRBV7-9
clone_size: NA
j_call: TRBJ2-4
d_call: NA
cdr3_aa: CASSYRDGSKNIQYF
cdr3_nt: TGTGCCAGCAGCTACAGGGATGGGAGCAAAAACATTCAGTACTTC

v_call: TRBV3-1/TRBV3-2
clone_size: once
j_call: TRBJ2-1
d_call: NA
cdr3_aa: CASSPLTSRKYNEQFF
cdr3_nt: TGTGCCAGCAGCCCGCTAACTAGCCGAAAATACAATGAGCAGTTCTTC

v_call: TRBV3-1/TRBV3-2
clone_size: NA
j_call: TRBJ2-2
d_call: TRBD2
cdr3_aa: CASRHRLAGVSGELFF
cdr3_nt: TGTGCCAGCAGACATAGACTAGCGGGGGTGAGCGGGGAGCTGTTTTTT

v_call: TRBV5-1
clone_size: NA
j_call: TRBJ2-3
d_call: NA
cdr3_aa: CASSLTLRVSDTQYF
cdr3_nt: TGCGCCAGCAGCTTGACCCTCAGGGTGTCAGATACGCAGTATTTT

v_call: TRBV7-9
clone_size: once
j_call: TRBJ2-5
d_call: TRBD2
cdr3_aa: CASSTRTSGSPGETQYF
cdr3_nt: TGTGCCAGCAGCACCCGGACTAGCGGGAGCCCCGGAGAGACCCAGTACTTC

v_call: TRBV9
clone_size: NA
j_call: TRBJ1-1
d_call: TRBD1
cdr3_aa: CASSGTGGTEAFF
cdr3_nt: TGTGCCAGCAGCGGAACAGGGGGCACTGAAGCTTTCTTT

v_call: TRBV29-1
clone_size: NA
j_call: TRBJ1-1
d_call: NA
cdr3_aa: CSAVQGWGNTEAFF
cdr3_nt: TGCAGCGCTGTACAGGGATGGGGAAACACTGAAGCTTTCTTT

v_call: TRBV5-1
clone_size: NA
j_call: TRBJ1-1
d_call: NA
cdr3_aa: CASSLVYQGTEAFF
cdr3_nt: TGCGCCAGCAGCTTGGTGTATCAGGGGACTGAAGCTTTCTTT

v_call: TRBV19
clone_size: NA
j_call: TRBJ1-1
d_call: NA
cdr3_aa: CASSNLFLGADTEAFF
cdr3_nt: TGTGCCAGTAGTAACCTCTTTCTTGGGGCGGACACTGAAGCTTTCTTT

v_call: TRBV5-6
clone_size: NA
j_call: TRBJ2-7
d_call: TRBD1
cdr3_aa: CASRLTGGQYEQYF
cdr3_nt: TGTGCCAGCAGATTGACAGGGGGCCAATACGAGCAGTACTTC

v_call: TRBV11-2
clone_size: NA
j_call: TRBJ2-3
d_call: TRBD2
cdr3_aa: CASSLRAGGARTTDTQYF
cdr3_nt: TGTGCCAGCAGCTTACGAGCGGGGGGTGCTCGAACCACAGATACGCAGTATTTT

v_call: TRBV7-2
clone_size: NA
j_call: TRBJ2-2
d_call: TRBD1
cdr3_aa: CASRRTGLAGELFF
cdr3_nt: TGTGCCAGCAGACGGACAGGGTTAGCCGGGGAGCTGTTTTTT

v_call: TRBV5-1
clone_size: NA
j_call: TRBJ2-5
d_call: NA
cdr3_aa: CASSTGQSGTQETQYF
cdr3_nt: TGCGCCAGCAGCACCGGACAATCAGGAACCCAAGAGACCCAGTACTTC

v_call: TRBV9
clone_size: once
j_call: TRBJ1-3
d_call: NA
cdr3_aa: CASSVGAGFGSGNTIYF
cdr3_nt: TGTGCCAGCAGCGTAGGAGCCGGGTTCGGCTCTGGAAACACCATATATTTT

v_call: TRBV6-5
clone_size: NA
j_call: TRBJ1-2
d_call: NA
cdr3_aa: CASTSAGFYGYTF
cdr3_nt: TGTGCCAGCACCTCGGCAGGGTTCTATGGCTACACCTTC

v_call: TRBV7-9
clone_size: NA
j_call: TRBJ1-1
d_call: TRBD1
cdr3_aa: CASARAFDRAETEAFF
cdr3_nt: TGTGCCAGCGCTAGGGCGTTCGACAGGGCGGAGACTGAAGCTTTCTTT